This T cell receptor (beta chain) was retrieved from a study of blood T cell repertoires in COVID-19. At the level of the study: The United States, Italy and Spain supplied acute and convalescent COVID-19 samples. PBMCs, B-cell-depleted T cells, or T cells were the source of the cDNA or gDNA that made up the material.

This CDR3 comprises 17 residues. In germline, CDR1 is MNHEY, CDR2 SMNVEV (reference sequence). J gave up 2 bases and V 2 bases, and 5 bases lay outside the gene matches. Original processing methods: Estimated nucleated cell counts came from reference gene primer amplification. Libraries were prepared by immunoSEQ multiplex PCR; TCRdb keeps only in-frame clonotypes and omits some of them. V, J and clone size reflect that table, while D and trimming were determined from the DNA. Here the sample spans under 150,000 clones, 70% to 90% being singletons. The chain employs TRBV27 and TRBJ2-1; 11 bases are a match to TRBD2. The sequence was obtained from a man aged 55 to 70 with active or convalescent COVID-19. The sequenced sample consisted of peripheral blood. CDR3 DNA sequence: TGTGCCAGCAGTTTAAGGGTAGCGGGAGGGCCCTACAATGAGCAGTTCTTC. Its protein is CASSLRVAGGPYNEQFF.